This TCR beta chain originates from a study of blood T cell repertoires in COVID-19. Followed over time, Seattle patients had been enrolled while infection was active. V was pared by 7 bases and J by 6 bases, with 5 bases of the junction left unmatched. The germline CDR1 and CDR2 sequences are MNHEY and SVGAGI. The CDR3 is 13 residues long. Only in-frame clones appear in the TCRdb table, and some are missing; sequencing was by immunoSEQ multiplex PCR. The repertoire holds 540,000 or so clones, roughly 89% seen once, with less than 9.5% in the top ten. The V call is TRBV6-5, the J call TRBJ2-2, with 7 positions matching TRBD1. The receptor was derived from a woman between 45 and 60 years old with COVID-19, enrolled during active disease. Material for sequencing was peripheral blood. The CDR3 here is CASIGQAPGELFF. DNA for the CDR3: TGTGCCAGCATAGGACAGGCCCCCGGGGAGCTGTTTTTT.